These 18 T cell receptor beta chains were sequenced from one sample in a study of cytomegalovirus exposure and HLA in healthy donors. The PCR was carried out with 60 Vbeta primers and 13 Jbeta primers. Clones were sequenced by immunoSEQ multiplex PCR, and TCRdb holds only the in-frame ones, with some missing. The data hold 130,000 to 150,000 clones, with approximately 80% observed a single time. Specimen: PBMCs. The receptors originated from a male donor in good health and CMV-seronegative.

The CDR3: CASSSSGGTDTQYF. The CDR3 bases are TGTGCCAGCAGCTCTTCGGGGGGGACAGATACGCAGTATTTT. J is TRBJ2-3 and V is TRBV7-3; 8 positions match TRBD2. Germline V gives CDR1 SGHTA, CDR2 FQGTGA. V lost 4 bases, J lost 3 bases, and 3 bases stayed unmatched. The CDR3 runs to 14 residues. Drawing the rest from reference TRBV7-3 and TRBJ2-3, the complete variable domain is GAGVSQTPSNKVTEKGKYVELRCDPISGHTALYWYRQSLGQGPEFLIYFQGTGAADDSGLPNDRFFAVRPEGSVSTLKIQRTERGDSAVYLCASSSSGGTDTQYFGPGTRLTVL.

CDR3 loop: CATGEAISGEQYF. The CDR3, as DNA: TGTGCCACTGGAGAGGCAATAAGTGGAGAGCAGTACTTC. The genes are TRBV2 and TRBJ2-5; no clear D. Trimming shortened V by 10 bases and J by 11 bases, and 23 bases separated the two germline ends. Germline V gene lookup returns CDR1 SNHLY and CDR2 FYNNEI. The CDR3 has 13 amino acids.

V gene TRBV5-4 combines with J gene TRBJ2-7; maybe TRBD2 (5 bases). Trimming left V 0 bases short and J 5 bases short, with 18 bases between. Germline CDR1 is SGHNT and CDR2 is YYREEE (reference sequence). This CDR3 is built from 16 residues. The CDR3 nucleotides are TGTGCCAGCAGCTTGGGGGGTTTTGGCGGAGGTCACGAGCAGTACTTC. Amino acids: CASSLGGFGGGHEQYF.

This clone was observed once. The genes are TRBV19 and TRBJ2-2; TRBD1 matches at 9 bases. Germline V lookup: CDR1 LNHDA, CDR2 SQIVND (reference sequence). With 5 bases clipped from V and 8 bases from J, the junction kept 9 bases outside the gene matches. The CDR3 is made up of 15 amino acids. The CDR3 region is CASSSPDRGRGELFF. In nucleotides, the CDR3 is TGTGCCAGTAGTTCCCCGGACAGGGGACGAGGGGAGCTGTTTTTT.

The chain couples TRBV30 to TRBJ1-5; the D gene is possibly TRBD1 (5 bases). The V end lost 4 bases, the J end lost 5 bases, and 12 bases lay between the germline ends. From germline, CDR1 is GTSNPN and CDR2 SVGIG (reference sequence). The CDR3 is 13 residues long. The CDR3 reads CAWNTGSYQPQHF. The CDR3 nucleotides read TGTGCCTGGAATACAGGCTCTTATCAGCCCCAGCATTTT.

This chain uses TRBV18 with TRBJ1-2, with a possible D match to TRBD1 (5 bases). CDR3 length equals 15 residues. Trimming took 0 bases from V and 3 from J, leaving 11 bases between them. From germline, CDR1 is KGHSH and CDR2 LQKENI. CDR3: CASSPPGRAYYGYTF. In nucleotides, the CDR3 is TGTGCCAGCTCACCACCGGGCAGGGCCTACTATGGCTACACCTTC.

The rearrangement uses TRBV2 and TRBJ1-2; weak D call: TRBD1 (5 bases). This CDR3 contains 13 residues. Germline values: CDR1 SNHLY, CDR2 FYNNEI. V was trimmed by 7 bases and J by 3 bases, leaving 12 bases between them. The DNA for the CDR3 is TGTGCCAGCACGGCAGGGCTAGACTATGGCTACACCTTC. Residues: CASTAGLDYGYTF.

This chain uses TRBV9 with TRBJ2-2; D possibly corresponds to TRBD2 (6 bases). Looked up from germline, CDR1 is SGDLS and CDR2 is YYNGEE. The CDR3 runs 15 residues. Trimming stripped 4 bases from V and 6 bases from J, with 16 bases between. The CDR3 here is CASSPVEGTAGELFF. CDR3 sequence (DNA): TGTGCCAGCAGCCCGGTGGAGGGAACGGCCGGGGAGCTGTTTTTT.

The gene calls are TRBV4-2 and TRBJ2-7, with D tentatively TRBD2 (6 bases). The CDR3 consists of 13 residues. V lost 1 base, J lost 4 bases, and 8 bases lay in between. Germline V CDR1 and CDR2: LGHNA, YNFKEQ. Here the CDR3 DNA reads TGTGCCAGCAGCCAAGTGGGGGGTTACGAGCAGTACTTC. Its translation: CASSQVGGYEQYF.

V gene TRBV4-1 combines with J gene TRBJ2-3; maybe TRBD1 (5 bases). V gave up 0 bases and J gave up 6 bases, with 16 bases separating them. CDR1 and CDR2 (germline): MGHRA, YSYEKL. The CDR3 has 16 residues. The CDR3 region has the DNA TGCGCCAGCAGCCAAGAATCTGGCAGGGCTGGTGATACGCAGTATTTT. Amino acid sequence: CASSQESGRAGDTQYF.

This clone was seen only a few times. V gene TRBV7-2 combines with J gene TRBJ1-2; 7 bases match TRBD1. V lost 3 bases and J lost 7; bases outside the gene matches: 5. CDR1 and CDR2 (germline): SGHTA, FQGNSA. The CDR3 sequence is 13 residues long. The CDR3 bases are TGTGCCAGCAGCTTGACAGGGTTTAGTGGCTACACCTTC. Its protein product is CASSLTGFSGYTF.

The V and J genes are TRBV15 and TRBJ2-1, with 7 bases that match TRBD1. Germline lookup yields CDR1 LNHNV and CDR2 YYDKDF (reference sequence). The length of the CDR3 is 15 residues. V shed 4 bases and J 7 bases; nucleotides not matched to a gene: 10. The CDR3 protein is CATSKADRARNEQFF. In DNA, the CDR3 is TGTGCCACCAGCAAAGCTGACAGGGCACGGAATGAGCAGTTCTTC. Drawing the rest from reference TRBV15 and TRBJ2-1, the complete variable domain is DAMVIQNPRYQVTQFGKPVTLSCSQTLNHNVMYWYQQKSSQAPKLLFHYYDKDFNNEADTPDNFQSRRPNTSFCFLDIRSPGLGDTAMYLCATSKADRARNEQFFGPGTRLTVL.

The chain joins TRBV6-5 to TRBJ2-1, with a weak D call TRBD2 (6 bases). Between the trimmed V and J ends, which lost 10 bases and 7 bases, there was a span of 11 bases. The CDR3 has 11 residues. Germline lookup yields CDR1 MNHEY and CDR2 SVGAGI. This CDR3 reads CATLGGNEQFF. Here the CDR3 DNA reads TGTGCCACCCTGGGAGGAAATGAGCAGTTCTTC.

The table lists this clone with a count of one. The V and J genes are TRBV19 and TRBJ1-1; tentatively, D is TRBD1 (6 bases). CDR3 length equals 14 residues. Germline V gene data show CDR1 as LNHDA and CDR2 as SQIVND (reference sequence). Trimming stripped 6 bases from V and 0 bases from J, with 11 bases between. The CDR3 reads CASRYRELNTEAFF. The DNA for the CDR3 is TGTGCCAGTAGGTACAGGGAACTGAACACTGAAGCTTTCTTT.

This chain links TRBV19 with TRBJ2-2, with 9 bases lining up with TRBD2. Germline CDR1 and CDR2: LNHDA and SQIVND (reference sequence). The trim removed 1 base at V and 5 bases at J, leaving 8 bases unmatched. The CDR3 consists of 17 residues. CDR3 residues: CASSIGAGGPRTGELFF. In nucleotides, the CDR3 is TGTGCCAGTAGTATAGGGGCGGGGGGGCCGCGGACCGGGGAGCTGTTTTTT.

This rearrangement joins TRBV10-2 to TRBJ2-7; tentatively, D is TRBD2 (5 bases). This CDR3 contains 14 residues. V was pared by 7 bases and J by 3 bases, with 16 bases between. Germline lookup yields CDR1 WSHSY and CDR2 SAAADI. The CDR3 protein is CASMAGSSFYEQYF. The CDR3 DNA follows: TGCGCCAGCATGGCGGGCTCCTCCTTCTACGAGCAGTACTTC.

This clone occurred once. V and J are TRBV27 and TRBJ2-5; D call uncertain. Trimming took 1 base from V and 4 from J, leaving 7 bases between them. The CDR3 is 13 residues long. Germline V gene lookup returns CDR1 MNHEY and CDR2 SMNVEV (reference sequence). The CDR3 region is CASSLYFGETQYF. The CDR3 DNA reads TGTGCCAGCAGTTTATACTTCGGAGAGACCCAGTACTTC.

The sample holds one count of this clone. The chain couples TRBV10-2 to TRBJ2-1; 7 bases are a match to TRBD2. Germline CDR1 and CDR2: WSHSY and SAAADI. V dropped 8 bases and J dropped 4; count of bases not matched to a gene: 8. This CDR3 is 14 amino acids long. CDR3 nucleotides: TGCGCCAGCGGGTGGGGGGGTAGTTACAATGAGCAGTTCTTC. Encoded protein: CASGWGGSYNEQFF.